This passage covers 8 T cell receptor beta chains from one sample sequenced in a study of blood T cell repertoires in COVID-19. Clones were sequenced by immunoSEQ multiplex PCR, and TCRdb holds only the in-frame ones, with some missing. The sample has 70,000 or so clones; over 80% are singletons. The material sequenced was peripheral blood. The receptors here all came from an elderly man with active or convalescent COVID-19.

Here the CDR3 reads CASSLVGGGETQYF. The CDR3 DNA is TGCGCCAGCAGCTTGGTTGGGGGCGGCGAGACCCAGTACTTC. The rearrangement uses TRBV5-1 and TRBJ2-5, with TRBD1 as a possible D gene (6 bases). Per germline, CDR1 SGHRS and CDR2 YFSETQ. CDR3 size: 14 residues. Trimming shortened V by 0 bases and J by 5 bases, and 11 bases separated the two germline ends. The full variable domain, with the rest looked up from reference TRBV5-1 and TRBJ2-5, is KAGVTQTPRYLIKTRGQQVTLSCSPISGHRSVSWYQQTPGQGLQFLFEYFSETQRNKGNFPGRFSGRQFSNSRSEMNVSTLELGDSALYLCASSLVGGGETQYFGPGTRLLVL.

In its sample, this clone was seen a few times. The chain carries TRBV3-1 (or the pseudogene TRBV3-2) and TRBJ2-7; 10 nucleotides line up with TRBD1. The V and J ends lost 6 bases and 5 bases, in that order; junction bases with no gene match: 7. Germline CDR1 LGHDT, CDR2 YNNKEL (reference sequence). The CDR3 is 14 amino acids. Written as DNA, the CDR3 is TGTGCCAGCAGGTTGACAGGGGGCCCCGACGAGCAGTACTTC. Translation: CASRLTGGPDEQYF.

In its sample, this clone is medium-sized. The rearrangement joins TRBV5-1 to TRBJ1-3, with 9 bases aligning to TRBD1. With V trimmed by 4 bases and J by 4 bases, 15 bases remained unmatched. Germline V gene lookup returns CDR1 SGHRS and CDR2 YFSETQ. The CDR3 is made up of 18 amino acids. The DNA for the CDR3 is TGCGCCAGCAGCCCGGGCAATTCCGGGACAGGGTCCGGAAACACCATATATTTT. Its protein is CASSPGNSGTGSGNTIYF.

The J gene is TRBJ1-1, the V gene TRBV2, with D perhaps TRBD1 (6 bases). The V and J ends lost 6 bases and 6 bases respectively, with 11 bases between them. The germline V gene encodes CDR1 SNHLY and CDR2 FYNNEI. CDR3 size: 12 residues. CDR3 amino acids: CASRLQGPEAFF. CDR3 sequence (DNA): TGTGCCAGCAGGTTACAGGGTCCTGAAGCTTTCTTT.

V and J are TRBV29-1 and TRBJ1-3; D unresolved. Germline V gene sequence: CDR1 SQVTM, CDR2 ANQGSEA. There are 13 residues in the CDR3. Trimming left V 6 bases short and J 0 bases short, with 9 bases between. This CDR3 reads CSVRVGSGNTIYF. CDR3 coding DNA: TGCAGCGTCCGTGTCGGCTCTGGAAACACCATATATTTT.

The chain uses TRBV3-1 (or the pseudogene TRBV3-2) and TRBJ1-2, with no clear D. Per the germline V gene, CDR1 is LGHDT and CDR2 is YNNKEL (reference sequence). V was clipped by 1 base and J by 5 bases, with 5 bases between them. This CDR3 contains 12 residues. The CDR3 DNA is TGTGCCAGCAGCCAAGGGAGGTATGGCTACACCTTC. It is translated as CASSQGRYGYTF.

This clone was seen just once. The J gene is TRBJ1-2, the V gene TRBV14; no clear D gene. Germline V gene data show CDR1 as SGHDN and CDR2 as FVKESK. This CDR3 has 13 amino acids. Trimming cost V 4 bases and J 7 bases, with 13 bases left between them. Here the CDR3 reads CASSPLAAFGYTF. The CDR3 nucleotides read TGTGCCAGCAGCCCCCTTGCGGCGTTTGGCTACACCTTC. The variable domain in full, with the rest retrieved from reference TRBV14 and TRBJ1-2, is EAGVTQFPSHSVIEKGQTVTLRCDPISGHDNLYWYRRVMGKEIKFLLHFVKESKQDESGMPNNRFLAERTGGTYSTLKVQPAELEDSGVYFCASSPLAAFGYTFGSGTRLTVV.

V gene TRBV18 combines with J gene TRBJ2-5; a weak D match, TRBD2 (5 bases). The CDR3 is 12 amino acids. Germline assignment: CDR1 KGHSH and CDR2 LQKENI. V dropped 6 bases and J dropped 4 bases, with 9 bases sitting between them. The chain's CDR3 is CASSDSLETQYF. CDR3 sequence (DNA): TGTGCCAGCTCGGACTCCCTAGAGACCCAGTACTTC.